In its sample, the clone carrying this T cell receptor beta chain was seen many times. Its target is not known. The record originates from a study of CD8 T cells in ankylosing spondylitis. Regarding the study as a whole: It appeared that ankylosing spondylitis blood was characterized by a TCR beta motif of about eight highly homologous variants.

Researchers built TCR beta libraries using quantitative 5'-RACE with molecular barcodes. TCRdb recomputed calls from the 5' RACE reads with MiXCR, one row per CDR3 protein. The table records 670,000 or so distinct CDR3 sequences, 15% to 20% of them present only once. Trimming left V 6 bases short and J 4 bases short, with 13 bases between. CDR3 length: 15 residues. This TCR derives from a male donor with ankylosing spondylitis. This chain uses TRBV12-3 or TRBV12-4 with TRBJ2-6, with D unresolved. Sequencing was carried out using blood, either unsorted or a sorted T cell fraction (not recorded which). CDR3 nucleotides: TGTGCCAGCAGCCAAGGGTGGGTAGGGGCCAACGTCCTGACTTTC. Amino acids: CASSQGWVGANVLTF.